The 2 T cell receptor beta chains given below trace back to one sample, sequenced in a study of cytomegalovirus exposure and HLA in healthy donors. The PCR employed 60 Vbeta primers together with 13 Jbeta primers. Profiling relied on immunoSEQ multiplex PCR, and the TCRdb table lists in-frame clones only, not all of them. The repertoire holds under 300,000 clones, with around 81% as singletons. The source material was PBMCs. The source of these receptors is a woman aged 60-75 years in good health and CMV-seropositive.

This chain uses TRBV5-1 with TRBJ2-1; D is possibly TRBD2 (5 bases). V dropped 0 bases and J dropped 6 bases, with 13 bases sitting between them. Germline lookup yields CDR1 SGHRS and CDR2 YFSETQ. This CDR3 is 15 amino acids long. The CDR3 DNA sequence: TGCGCCAGCAGCTTGGGAGGGAGTAAAGGCAATGAGCAGTTCTTC. This sequence encodes CASSLGGSKGNEQFF.

V gene TRBV6-1 combines with J gene TRBJ1-1; 8 bases line up with TRBD1. This CDR3 spans 13 amino acids. Germline-derived CDR1 and CDR2 are MNHNS and SASEGT. With 7 bases clipped from V and 3 bases from J, the junction kept 4 bases outside the gene matches. The CDR3 nucleotides read TGTGCCAGCACCCAGGGGGCGGACACTGAAGCTTTCTTT. Translation: CASTQGADTEAFF.